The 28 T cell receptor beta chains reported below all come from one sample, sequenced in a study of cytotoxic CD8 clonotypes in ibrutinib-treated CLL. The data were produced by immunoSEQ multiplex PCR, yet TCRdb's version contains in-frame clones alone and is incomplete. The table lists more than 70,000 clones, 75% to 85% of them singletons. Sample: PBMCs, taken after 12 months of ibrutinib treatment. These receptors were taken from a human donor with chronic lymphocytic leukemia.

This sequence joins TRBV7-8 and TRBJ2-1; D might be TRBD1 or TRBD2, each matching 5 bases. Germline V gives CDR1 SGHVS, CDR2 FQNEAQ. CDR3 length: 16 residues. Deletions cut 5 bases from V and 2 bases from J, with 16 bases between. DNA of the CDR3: TGTGCCAGCAGCCTAGGCCTTGAGGGGACCTACAATGAGCAGTTCTTC. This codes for CASSLGLEGTYNEQFF. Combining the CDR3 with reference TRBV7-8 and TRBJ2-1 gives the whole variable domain GAGVSQSPRYKVAKRGQDVALRCDPISGHVSLFWYQQALGQGPEFLTYFQNEAQLDKSGLPSDRFFAERPEGSVSTLKIQRTQQEDSAVYLCASSLGLEGTYNEQFFGPGTRLTVL.

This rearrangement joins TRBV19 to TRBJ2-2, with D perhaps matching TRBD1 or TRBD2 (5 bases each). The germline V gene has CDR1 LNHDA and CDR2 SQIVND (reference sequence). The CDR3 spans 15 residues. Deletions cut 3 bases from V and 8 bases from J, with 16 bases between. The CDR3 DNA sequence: TGTGCCAGTAGTATCACGGGACCGGGCTTTGGGGAGCTGTTTTTT. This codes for CASSITGPGFGELFF.

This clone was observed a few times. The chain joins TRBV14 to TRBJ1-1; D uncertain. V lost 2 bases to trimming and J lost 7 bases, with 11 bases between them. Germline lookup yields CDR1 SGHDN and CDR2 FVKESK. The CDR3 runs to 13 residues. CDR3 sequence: CASSQNWGGEAFF. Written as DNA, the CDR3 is TGTGCCAGCAGCCAAAACTGGGGAGGTGAAGCTTTCTTT.

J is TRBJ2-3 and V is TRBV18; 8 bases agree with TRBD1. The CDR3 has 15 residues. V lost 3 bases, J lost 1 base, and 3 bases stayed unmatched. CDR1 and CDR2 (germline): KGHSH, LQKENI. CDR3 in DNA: TGTGCCAGCTCACCGCCGGGACAGGGCACAGATACGCAGTATTTT. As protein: CASSPPGQGTDTQYF.

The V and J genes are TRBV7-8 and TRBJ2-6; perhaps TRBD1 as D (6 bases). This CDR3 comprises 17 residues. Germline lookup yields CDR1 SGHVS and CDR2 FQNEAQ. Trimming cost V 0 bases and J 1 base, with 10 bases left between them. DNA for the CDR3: TGTGCCAGCAGCTTAGCTCCCCAGGGGTCTGGGGCCAACGTCCTGACTTTC. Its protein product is CASSLAPQGSGANVLTF.

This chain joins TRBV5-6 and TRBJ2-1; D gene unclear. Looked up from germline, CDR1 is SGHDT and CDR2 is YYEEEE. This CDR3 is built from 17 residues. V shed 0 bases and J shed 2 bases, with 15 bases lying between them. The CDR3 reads CASSLGPPQATYNEQFF. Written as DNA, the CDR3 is TGTGCCAGCAGCTTGGGCCCCCCGCAGGCCACCTACAATGAGCAGTTCTTC.

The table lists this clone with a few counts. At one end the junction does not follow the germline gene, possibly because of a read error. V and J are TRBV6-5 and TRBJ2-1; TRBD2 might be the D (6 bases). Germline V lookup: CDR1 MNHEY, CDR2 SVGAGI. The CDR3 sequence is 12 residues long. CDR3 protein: CASSHRGGKRVF. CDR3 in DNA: TGTGCCAGCAGCCACCGTGGGGGGAAGCGGGTCTTC.

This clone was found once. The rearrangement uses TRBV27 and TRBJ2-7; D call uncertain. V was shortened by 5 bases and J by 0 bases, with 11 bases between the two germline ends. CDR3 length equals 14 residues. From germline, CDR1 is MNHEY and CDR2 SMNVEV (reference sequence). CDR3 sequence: CASSPRLSSYEQYF. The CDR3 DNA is TGTGCCAGCAGTCCCCGACTTAGCTCCTACGAGCAGTACTTC.

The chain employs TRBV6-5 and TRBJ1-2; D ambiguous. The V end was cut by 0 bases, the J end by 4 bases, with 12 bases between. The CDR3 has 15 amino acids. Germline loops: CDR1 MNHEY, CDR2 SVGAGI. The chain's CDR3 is CASSYSGSGSYGYTF. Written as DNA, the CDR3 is TGTGCCAGCAGTTACTCGGGGTCAGGCTCCTATGGCTACACCTTC.

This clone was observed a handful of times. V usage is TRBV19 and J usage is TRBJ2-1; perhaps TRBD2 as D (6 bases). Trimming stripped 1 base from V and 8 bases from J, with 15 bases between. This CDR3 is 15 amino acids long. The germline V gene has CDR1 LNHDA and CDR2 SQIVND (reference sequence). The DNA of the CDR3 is TGTGCCAGTAGTATAGGGGGGACTTCCCTCCATGAGCAGTTCTTC. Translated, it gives CASSIGGTSLHEQFF.

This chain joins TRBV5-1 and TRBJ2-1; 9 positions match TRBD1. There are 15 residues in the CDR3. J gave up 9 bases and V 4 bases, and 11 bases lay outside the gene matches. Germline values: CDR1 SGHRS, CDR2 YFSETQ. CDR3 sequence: CASSPDRGIFGEQFF. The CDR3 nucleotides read TGCGCCAGCAGCCCAGACAGGGGGATTTTTGGTGAGCAGTTCTTC.

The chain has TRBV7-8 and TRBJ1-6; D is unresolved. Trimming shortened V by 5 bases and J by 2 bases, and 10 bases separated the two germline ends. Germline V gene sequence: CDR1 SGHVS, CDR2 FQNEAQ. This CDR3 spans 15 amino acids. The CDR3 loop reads CASSPDGAYNSPLHF. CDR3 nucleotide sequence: TGTGCCAGCAGCCCCGATGGGGCCTATAATTCACCCCTCCACTTT.

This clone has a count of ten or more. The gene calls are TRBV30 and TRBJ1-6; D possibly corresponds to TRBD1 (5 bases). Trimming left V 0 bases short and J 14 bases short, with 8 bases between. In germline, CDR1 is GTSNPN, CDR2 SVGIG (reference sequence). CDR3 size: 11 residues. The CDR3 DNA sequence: TGTGCCTGGAGTGTGGGGGAGGCCCTCCACTTT. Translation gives CAWSVGEALHF.

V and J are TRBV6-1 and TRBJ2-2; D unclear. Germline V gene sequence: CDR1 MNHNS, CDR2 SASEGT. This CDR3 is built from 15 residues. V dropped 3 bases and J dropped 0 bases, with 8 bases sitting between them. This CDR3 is CASSEWQSNTGELFF. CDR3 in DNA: TGTGCCAGCAGTGAGTGGCAGTCGAACACCGGGGAGCTGTTTTTT.

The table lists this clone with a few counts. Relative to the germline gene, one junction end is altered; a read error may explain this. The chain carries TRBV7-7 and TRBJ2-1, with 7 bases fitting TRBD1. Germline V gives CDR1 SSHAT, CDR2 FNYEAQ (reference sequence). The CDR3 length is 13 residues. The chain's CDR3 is CASSTGTANEQFF. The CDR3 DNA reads TGTGCTAGCAGCACCGGGACAGCCAATGAGCAGTTCTTC.

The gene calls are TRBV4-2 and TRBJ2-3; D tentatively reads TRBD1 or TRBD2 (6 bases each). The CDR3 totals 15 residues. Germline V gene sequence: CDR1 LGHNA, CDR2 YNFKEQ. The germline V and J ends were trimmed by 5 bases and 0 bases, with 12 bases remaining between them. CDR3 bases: TGTGCCAGCAGCGGCACGGGGGCTAGCACAGATACGCAGTATTTT. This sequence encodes CASSGTGASTDTQYF.

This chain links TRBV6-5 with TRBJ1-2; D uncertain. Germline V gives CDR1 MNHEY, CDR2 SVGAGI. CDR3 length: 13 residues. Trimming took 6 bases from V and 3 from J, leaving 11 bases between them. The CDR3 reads CASSWGGDYGYTF. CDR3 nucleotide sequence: TGTGCCAGCAGCTGGGGAGGCGACTATGGCTACACCTTC.

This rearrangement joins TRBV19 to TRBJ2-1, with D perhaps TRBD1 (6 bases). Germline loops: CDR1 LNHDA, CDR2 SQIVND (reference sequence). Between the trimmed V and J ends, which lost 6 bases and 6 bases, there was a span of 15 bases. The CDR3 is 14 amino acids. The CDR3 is CASSGRGGFNEQFF. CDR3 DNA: TGTGCCAGTAGCGGCAGGGGCGGCTTCAATGAGCAGTTCTTC.

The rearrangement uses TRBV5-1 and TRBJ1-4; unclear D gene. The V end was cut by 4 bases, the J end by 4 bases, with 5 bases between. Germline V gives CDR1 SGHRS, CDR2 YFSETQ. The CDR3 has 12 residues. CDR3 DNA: TGCGCCAGCAGCAGGGATAATGAAAAACTGTTTTTT. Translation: CASSRDNEKLFF.

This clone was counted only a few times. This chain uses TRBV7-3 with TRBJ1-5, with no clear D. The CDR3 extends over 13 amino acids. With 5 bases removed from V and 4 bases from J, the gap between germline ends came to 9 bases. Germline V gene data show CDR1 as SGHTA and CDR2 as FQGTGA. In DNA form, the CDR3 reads TGTGCCAGCAGCCCGGACGGGAATCAGCCCCAGCATTTT. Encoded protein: CASSPDGNQPQHF.

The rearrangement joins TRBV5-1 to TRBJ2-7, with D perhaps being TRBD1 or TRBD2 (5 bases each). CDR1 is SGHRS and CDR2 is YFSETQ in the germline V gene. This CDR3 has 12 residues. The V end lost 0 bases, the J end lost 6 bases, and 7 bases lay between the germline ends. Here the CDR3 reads CASSLDGGEQYF. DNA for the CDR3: TGCGCCAGCAGCTTGGATGGGGGCGAGCAGTACTTC.

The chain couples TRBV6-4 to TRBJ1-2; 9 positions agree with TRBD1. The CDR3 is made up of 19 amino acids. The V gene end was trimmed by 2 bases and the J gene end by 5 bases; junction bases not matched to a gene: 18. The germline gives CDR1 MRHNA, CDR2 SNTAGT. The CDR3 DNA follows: TGTGCCAGCAGTGACAGGGGACAGGGTAGAAAAACCGGACTATATGGCTACACCTTC. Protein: CASSDRGQGRKTGLYGYTF.

CDR3 protein: CASSIDRRGHYGYTF. Here the CDR3 DNA reads TGTGCCAGTAGTATAGATCGAAGGGGGCACTATGGCTACACCTTC. The chain combines TRBV19 with TRBJ1-2; 7 bases fit TRBD1. V shed 0 bases and J 3 bases; nucleotides not matched to a gene: 4. The CDR3 loop spans 15 amino acids. Germline CDR1 and CDR2: LNHDA and SQIVND (reference sequence).

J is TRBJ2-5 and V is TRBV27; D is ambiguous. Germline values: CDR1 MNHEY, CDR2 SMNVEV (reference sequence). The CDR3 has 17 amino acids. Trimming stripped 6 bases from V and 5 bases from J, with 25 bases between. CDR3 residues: CASRPSMGWPFLETQYF. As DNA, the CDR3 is TGTGCCAGCAGACCTTCTATGGGGTGGCCCTTCTTGGAGACCCAGTACTTC.

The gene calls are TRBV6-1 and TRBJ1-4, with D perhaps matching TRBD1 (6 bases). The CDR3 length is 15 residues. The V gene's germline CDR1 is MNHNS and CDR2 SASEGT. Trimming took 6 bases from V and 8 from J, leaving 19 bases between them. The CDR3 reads CASSPRRGGGEKLFF. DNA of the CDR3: TGTGCCAGCAGCCCCAGGAGGGGGGGCGGGGAAAAACTGTTTTTT.

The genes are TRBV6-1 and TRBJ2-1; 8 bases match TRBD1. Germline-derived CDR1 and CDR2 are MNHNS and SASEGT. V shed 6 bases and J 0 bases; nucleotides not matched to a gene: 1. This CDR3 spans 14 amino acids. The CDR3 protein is CASRQGGSYNEQFF. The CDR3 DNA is TGTGCCAGCAGACAGGGGGGCTCCTACAATGAGCAGTTCTTC.

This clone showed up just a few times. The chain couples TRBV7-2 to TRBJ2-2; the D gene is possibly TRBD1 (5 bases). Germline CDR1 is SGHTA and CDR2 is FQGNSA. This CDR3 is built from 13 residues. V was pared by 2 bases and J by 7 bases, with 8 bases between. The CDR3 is CASSLQGGGELFF. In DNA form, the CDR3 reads TGTGCCAGCAGCTTACAGGGTGGCGGGGAGCTGTTTTTT.

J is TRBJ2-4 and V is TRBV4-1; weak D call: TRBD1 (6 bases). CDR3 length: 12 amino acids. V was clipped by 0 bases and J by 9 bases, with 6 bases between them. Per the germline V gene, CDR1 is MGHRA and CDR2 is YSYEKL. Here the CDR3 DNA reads TGCGCCAGCAGCCAAGAGGGGGCCATTCAGTACTTC. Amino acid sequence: CASSQEGAIQYF.